These 25 T cell receptor beta chains were sequenced from one sample in a study of blood T cell repertoires in COVID-19. The data were produced by immunoSEQ multiplex PCR, yet TCRdb's version contains in-frame clones alone and is incomplete. The table includes 150,000 to 200,000 clones, around 90% detected once. The sample was peripheral blood. These receptors originate from a man in his fifties or sixties with acute or convalescent COVID-19.

The chain uses TRBV7-2 and TRBJ2-1; possibly TRBD1 for D (6 bases). This CDR3 is 15 amino acids long. Deletions cut 5 bases from V and 6 bases from J, with 17 bases between. Germline V gene lookup returns CDR1 SGHTA and CDR2 FQGNSA. This CDR3 is CASSPRGSLSNEQFF. The CDR3 DNA follows: TGTGCCAGCAGCCCTAGGGGGTCCCTCTCCAATGAGCAGTTCTTC.

This clone was detected a few times. This chain links TRBV9 with TRBJ2-1; 13 bases fit TRBD2. Germline values: CDR1 SGDLS, CDR2 YYNGEE. The CDR3 contains 16 residues. The junction had 9 bases not matched to a gene; V was cut back by 3 bases and J by 9 bases. In nucleotides, the CDR3 is TGTGCCAGCAGCGGCACTAGCGGGGGGGCTGGTGGTGAGCAGTTCTTC. Its protein product is CASSGTSGGAGGEQFF.

This chain joins TRBV5-4 and TRBJ1-1, with D maybe TRBD1 (6 bases). Per germline, CDR1 SGHNT and CDR2 YYREEE (reference sequence). With 0 bases removed from V and 3 bases from J, the gap between germline ends came to 12 bases. The CDR3 is made up of 15 amino acids. The DNA for the CDR3 is TGTGCCAGCAGCTTGGCGCCACAGGGCTACACTGAAGCTTTCTTT. This encodes CASSLAPQGYTEAFF.

The chain uses TRBV2 and TRBJ1-1; TRBD1 aligns across 7 bases. The CDR3 contains 12 residues. Germline lookup yields CDR1 SNHLY and CDR2 FYNNEI. After removal of 3 bases from V and 9 bases from J, the junction contained 4 bases not matched to a gene. CDR3 loop: CASSEMTGQAFF. In nucleotides, the CDR3 is TGTGCCAGCAGTGAGATGACAGGGCAAGCTTTCTTT.

The chain links TRBV6-4 to TRBJ1-1, with 8 bases aligning to TRBD1. The CDR3 is 15 amino acids. The V and J ends lost 4 bases and 0 bases, in that order; junction bases with no gene match: 4. The germline V gene encodes CDR1 MRHNA and CDR2 SNTAGT. The CDR3 DNA reads as TGTGCCAGCAGTGCTCAGACAGGGGTGAACACTGAAGCTTTCTTT. This encodes CASSAQTGVNTEAFF.

V usage is TRBV11-2 and J usage is TRBJ2-2, with TRBD2 matching over 7 bases. The CDR3 covers 16 residues. Germline trimming cut 1 base from V and 1 base from J; bases unmatched to any gene: 3. Germline V gives CDR1 SGHAT, CDR2 FQNNGV. CDR3 in amino acids: CASSLVGGGNTGELFF. DNA of the CDR3: TGTGCCAGCAGCTTAGTGGGCGGGGGGAACACCGGGGAGCTGTTTTTT.

This clone was observed at least ten times. The chain has TRBV11-2 and TRBJ2-7; maybe TRBD1 (6 bases). Deletions cut 5 bases from V and 0 bases from J, with 11 bases between. This CDR3 has 14 residues. Looked up from germline, CDR1 is SGHAT and CDR2 is FQNNGV. The CDR3 sequence: CASSPRQASYEQYF. CDR3 DNA: TGTGCCAGCAGCCCGAGACAGGCCTCCTACGAGCAGTACTTC.

This chain links TRBV3-1 (or the pseudogene TRBV3-2) with TRBJ2-1; D is uncertain. Trimming removed 8 bases at V and 5 bases at J, with 10 bases between. This CDR3 region has 12 residues. Per germline, CDR1 LGHDT and CDR2 YNNKEL (reference sequence). The CDR3 DNA follows: TGTGCCAGCCGCGGAAGAGACAATGAGCAGTTCTTC. The encoded protein is CASRGRDNEQFF.

In the case of this clone: Other DNA sequences in this specimen translate into the identical CDR3. The rearrangement uses TRBV9 and TRBJ2-2; the match to TRBD1 covers 7 bases. The junction had 0 bases not matched to a gene; V was cut back by 0 bases and J by 1 base. The CDR3 totals 15 residues. Germline CDR1 is SGDLS and CDR2 is YYNGEE. The CDR3 region is CASSVAGGNTGELFF. CDR3 nucleotide sequence: TGTGCCAGCAGCGTAGCAGGGGGGAACACCGGGGAGCTGTTTTTT.

The chain couples TRBV25-1 to TRBJ1-1, with D uncertain. This CDR3 is 13 amino acids long. The germline CDR1 and CDR2 sequences are MGHDK and SYGVNS. V lost 1 base, J lost 0 bases, and 3 bases lay in between. CDR3 loop: CASSESVNTEAFF. In DNA form, the CDR3 reads TGTGCCAGCAGTGAATCCGTGAACACTGAAGCTTTCTTT. Full variable domain (rest looked up from reference TRBV25-1 and TRBJ1-1): EADIYQTPRYLVIGTGKKITLECSQTMGHDKMYWYQQDPGMELHLIHYSYGVNSTEKGDLSSESTVSRIRTEHFPLTLESARPSHTSQYLCASSESVNTEAFFGQGTRLTVV.

The V and J genes are TRBV6-5 and TRBJ1-2, with a possible D match to TRBD1 (6 bases). Between the trimmed V and J ends, which lost 5 bases and 8 bases, there was a span of 15 bases. The length of the CDR3 is 13 residues. Germline V gives CDR1 MNHEY, CDR2 SVGAGI. CDR3 DNA: TGTGCCAGCAGTCCTCCGTCAGGGGAGGGCTACACCTTC. It encodes CASSPPSGEGYTF.

This clone was counted at least ten times. The chain uses TRBV11-2 and TRBJ1-1; 11 nucleotides align to TRBD1. The length of the CDR3 is 18 residues. V trimming: 2 bases; J trimming: 1 base; junction bases outside the gene matches: 9. Germline V gene data show CDR1 as SGHAT and CDR2 as FQNNGV. In DNA, the CDR3 is TGTGCCAGCAGCTTAAGGACAGGGGGCGGGGTGCCGAACACTGAAGCTTTCTTT. This codes for CASSLRTGGGVPNTEAFF.

The chain has TRBV19 and TRBJ2-2, with TRBD1 identical over 8 bases. The CDR3 is 16 residues long. Germline V gene data show CDR1 as LNHDA and CDR2 as SQIVND (reference sequence). With V trimmed by 1 base and J by 7 bases, 8 bases remained unmatched. The CDR3 nucleotides are TGTGCCAGTAGTATAGGCAGGGGGCCGCCGATCGGGGAGCTGTTTTTT. It is translated as CASSIGRGPPIGELFF.

The chain has TRBV6-5 and TRBJ1-1; the D is unclear. This CDR3 has 11 residues. CDR1 and CDR2 (germline): MNHEY, SVGAGI. V lost 10 bases to trimming and J lost 6 bases, with 12 bases between them. The CDR3 protein is CATAFGAEAFF. The CDR3 region has the DNA TGTGCCACCGCCTTCGGGGCTGAAGCTTTCTTT.

The gene calls are TRBV18 and TRBJ1-2; D not resolved. Germline assignment: CDR1 KGHSH and CDR2 LQKENI. V lost 3 bases to trimming and J lost 1 base, with 9 bases between them. This CDR3 contains 14 residues. CDR3 sequence: CASSPTRVNYGYTF. The DNA for the CDR3 is TGTGCCAGCTCACCCACGAGGGTTAACTATGGCTACACCTTC.

The rearrangement links TRBV4-1 to TRBJ1-2; possibly TRBD1 for D (5 bases). The V gene's germline CDR1 is MGHRA and CDR2 YSYEKL. CDR3 length: 15 residues. V was cut by 4 bases and J by 0 bases, with 12 bases left in between. This CDR3 is CASSPSGGPNYGYTF. CDR3 DNA sequence: TGCGCCAGCAGCCCATCCGGGGGTCCTAACTATGGCTACACCTTC.

This rearrangement joins TRBV9 to TRBJ2-2; TRBD2 might be the D (5 bases). V lost 4 bases and J lost 2, with 9 bases in between. Germline values: CDR1 SGDLS, CDR2 YYNGEE. The CDR3 covers 14 residues. The CDR3 DNA reads TGTGCCAGCAGCTCCGGACTTAACACCGGGGAGCTGTTTTTT. Translated, it gives CASSSGLNTGELFF.

This clone appeared once. The genes are TRBV6-5 and TRBJ2-1; weak D call: TRBD1 (6 bases). Germline V gene lookup returns CDR1 MNHEY and CDR2 SVGAGI. The V and J ends lost 7 bases and 5 bases respectively, with 12 bases between them. This CDR3 region has 13 residues. CDR3 sequence (DNA): TGTGCCAGCATTAAAGGGACAAACAATGAGCAGTTCTTC. This encodes CASIKGTNNEQFF.

The genes are TRBV5-1 and TRBJ1-1; TRBD1 is a possible D gene (6 bases). The CDR3 has 14 residues. Germline CDR1 reads SGHRS; CDR2 reads YFSETQ. Trimming left V 4 bases short and J 1 base short, with 11 bases between. CDR3 region: CASSITGSNTEAFF. The DNA for the CDR3 is TGCGCCAGCAGCATAACAGGGTCGAACACTGAAGCTTTCTTT.

CDR3 amino acids: CASSPGLAGEDTQYF. The CDR3 bases are TGTGCCAGCTCACCGGGACTAGCGGGAGAAGATACGCAGTATTTT. The chain recombines TRBV18 with TRBJ2-3; 14 bases align to TRBD2. Germline V gene data show CDR1 as KGHSH and CDR2 as LQKENI. The CDR3 is 15 amino acids. V shed 3 bases and J 5 bases; nucleotides not matched to a gene: 1.

The chain couples TRBV21-1 to TRBJ2-3; the D call of TRBD2 is as the table states it, not checked on the DNA. TRBV21-1 corresponds to a pseudogene. This CDR3 is built from 17 residues. CDR3 nucleotides: TGTGCCAGCAGCAAAGGGGTGACTAGCGGGAGGCCAGATACGCAGTATTTT. Its translation: CASSKGVTSGRPDTQYF.

This CDR3 is CASSLRGDSTF. Here the CDR3 DNA reads TGTGCCAGCAGTTTACGGGGGGACTCCACCTTC. The chain has TRBV28 and TRBJ1-2; D is perhaps TRBD1 (5 bases). V was cut by 2 bases and J by 13 bases, with 11 bases left in between. This CDR3 contains 11 residues. Germline-derived CDR1 and CDR2 are MDHEN and SYDVKM.

V usage is TRBV5-1 and J usage is TRBJ1-6, with TRBD1 matching 8 bases. CDR1 and CDR2 from the germline V gene are SGHRS and YFSETQ. With V trimmed by 3 bases and J by 8 bases, 4 bases remained unmatched. The CDR3 length is 14 residues. In DNA form, the CDR3 reads TGCGCCAGCAGCTCACGGACAGGGCATTCACCCCTCCACTTT. As protein: CASSSRTGHSPLHF.

This chain links TRBV5-6 with TRBJ1-3; D is possibly TRBD1 (6 bases). There are 14 residues in the CDR3. Looked up from germline, CDR1 is SGHDT and CDR2 is YYEEEE. V lost 3 bases and J lost 4, with 11 bases in between. For the CDR3, the DNA is TGTGCCAGCAGCTCAGACAGGTTGGGAAACACCATATATTTT. Translated: CASSSDRLGNTIYF. The complete variable domain, with remaining parts taken from reference TRBV5-6 and TRBJ1-3, reads DAGVTQSPTHLIKTRGQQVTLRCSPKSGHDTVSWYQQALGQGPQFIFQYYEEEERQRGNFPDRFSGHQFPNYSSELNVNALLLGDSALYLCASSSDRLGNTIYFGEGSWLTVV.

The V gene is TRBV10-1, the J gene TRBJ1-1; no clear D. The ends were cut back, 0 bases at V and 0 bases at J, with 8 bases in the middle. Germline loops: CDR1 WNHNN, CDR2 SYGVQD (reference sequence). The CDR3 contains 15 residues. CDR3 DNA: TGCGCCAGCAGTGAGTCAATGAGCATGAACACTGAAGCTTTCTTT. Translating gives CASSESMSMNTEAFF.